These 11 T cell receptor beta chains were sequenced from one sample in a study of post-analysis software for immune sequencing data. The library was made from cDNA and included unique molecular identifiers. TCRdb redid the calling of the PCR reads with MiXCR, one entry per CDR3 protein. The sample comprises 650,000 to 900,000 distinct CDR3 sequences, approximately 44% of which are singletons, and 4.9% rests with the top ten. No antigens are known for them. Points from the study as a whole: Patients showed TRBV5-6, TRBV5-1 and TRBV20-1 among roughly five TRBV segments more frequent than in controls.

Sequences were obtained from blood. These receptors all come from a girl aged 10-17 years with multiple sclerosis.

The chain recombines TRBV25-1 with TRBJ1-2, with D unclear. This CDR3 region has 14 residues. With 3 bases removed from V and 1 base from J, the gap between germline ends came to 9 bases. Per the germline V gene, CDR1 is MGHDK and CDR2 is SYGVNS. This CDR3 reads CASSDLTDNYGYTF. Here the CDR3 DNA reads TGTGCCAGCAGTGACTTAACAGATAACTATGGCTACACCTTC.

The V call is TRBV7-3, the J call TRBJ2-1; D is unclear. In germline, CDR1 is SGHTA, CDR2 FQGTGA. This CDR3 contains 13 residues. V was cut by 4 bases and J by 10 bases, with 14 bases left in between. The CDR3 reads CASSSPPSPEQFF. DNA for the CDR3: TGTGCCAGCAGCTCGCCCCCGTCTCCAGAGCAGTTCTTC.

This clonotype was recorded a few times. The chain is built from TRBV5-1 and TRBJ2-7; TRBD1 is a possible D gene (5 bases). This CDR3 has 13 amino acids. V dropped 0 bases and J dropped 6 bases, with 10 bases sitting between them. From germline, CDR1 is SGHRS and CDR2 YFSETQ. CDR3 bases: TGCGCCAGCAGCTTGGTACCCAGGGTCGAGCAGTACTTC. Residues: CASSLVPRVEQYF.

In its sample, this clonotype was seen a few times. The J gene is TRBJ2-4, the V gene TRBV20-1; possible D gene TRBD1, 6 bases. Trimming stripped 5 bases from V and 0 bases from J, with 11 bases between. Germline lookup yields CDR1 DFQATT and CDR2 SNEGSKA (reference sequence). The CDR3 has 14 amino acids. The chain's CDR3 is CSAPDSLAKNIQYF. The CDR3 coding sequence is TGCAGTGCTCCGGACAGTCTAGCCAAAAACATTCAGTACTTC.

The chain uses TRBV20-1 and TRBJ2-1, with TRBD2 matching 8 bases. Per the germline V gene, CDR1 is DFQATT and CDR2 is SNEGSKA (reference sequence). The CDR3 has 16 residues. V dropped 0 bases and J dropped 4; count of bases not matched to a gene: 8. DNA of the CDR3: TGCAGTGCTAGAGATCCCCAAACTAGCGGATACAATGAGCAGTTCTTC. As protein: CSARDPQTSGYNEQFF.

The sample holds a few counts of this clonotype. The chain couples TRBV10-3 to TRBJ1-2; D is uncertain. The CDR3 contains 13 residues. Germline values: CDR1 ENHRY, CDR2 SYGVKD. The germline V and J ends were trimmed by 7 bases and 4 bases, with 13 bases remaining between them. The CDR3 sequence: CAINGEGLYGYTF. The CDR3, as DNA: TGTGCCATCAATGGGGAAGGGCTCTATGGCTACACCTTC.

This clonotype was observed a handful of times. The rearrangement uses TRBV20-1 and TRBJ2-3; 11 bases fit TRBD2. The V gene end was trimmed by 3 bases and the J gene end by 8 bases; junction bases not matched to a gene: 7. Germline loops: CDR1 DFQATT, CDR2 SNEGSKA (reference sequence). CDR3 length: 14 residues. The CDR3 sequence is CSASSSGGLGTQYF. CDR3 in DNA: TGCAGTGCTAGTTCTAGCGGGGGGCTCGGTACGCAGTATTTT.

The sample holds a few counts of this clonotype. The genes are TRBV20-1 and TRBJ2-4; D remains ambiguous. The better agreement between TRBJ2-7 and the DNA end casts doubt on the J call. CDR3 length equals 12 residues. CDR1 DFQATT and CDR2 SNEGSKA come from the germline V gene (reference sequence). CDR3 amino acids: CSAFRAVREQYF. As DNA, the CDR3 is TGCAGTGCTTTTCGGGCCGTACGCGAGCAGTACTTC.

This clonotype was found a few times. The chain couples TRBV9 to TRBJ1-2; TRBD1 matches 7 bases. This CDR3 has 13 residues. CDR1 is SGDLS and CDR2 is YYNGEE in the germline V gene. V shed 0 bases, J shed 6 bases, and the junction held 2 bases outside the gene matches. Written as DNA, the CDR3 is TGTGCCAGCAGCGTAGGGGACAGAGATGGCTACACCTTC. Protein: CASSVGDRDGYTF.

The chain recombines TRBV29-1 with TRBJ2-7, with 11 bases matching TRBD2. The germline V gene has CDR1 SQVTM and CDR2 ANQGSEA. The CDR3 covers 13 residues. Trimming cost V 7 bases and J 5 bases; bases outside gene matches: 7. CDR3 sequence reads: CSGSSGRADEQYF. Written as DNA, the CDR3 is TGCAGCGGGAGTAGCGGGAGGGCCGACGAGCAGTACTTC.

The chain carries TRBV19 and TRBJ2-1, with 7 bases aligning to TRBD2. This CDR3 has 16 residues. Trimming took 1 base from V and 4 from J; bases not matched to a gene: 7. Germline CDR1 and CDR2: LNHDA and SQIVND (reference sequence). The CDR3 is CASSIGAGVGYNEQFF. CDR3 sequence (DNA): TGTGCCAGTAGTATAGGGGCGGGAGTCGGATACAATGAGCAGTTCTTC.